This T cell receptor (beta chain) was identified during a study of patients and donors after allogeneic stem cell transplantation. The CDR3 loop spans 14 amino acids. From germline, CDR1 is SGDLS and CDR2 YYNGEE. V lost 4 bases, J lost 0 bases, and 10 bases lay in between. This clonotype showed up just a few times. TCRdb itself ran the RT-PCR reads through MiXCR, one entry per CDR3 protein. Of 150,000 to 250,000 distinct CDR3 sequences detected, about 40% appear once; the ten largest clones hold approximately 30%. The chain uses TRBV9 and TRBJ1-1; D possibly corresponds to TRBD1 (6 bases). Source material: blood, either unsorted or a sorted T cell fraction (not recorded which). This TCR came from a human donor who was either an allogeneic HSCT recipient or a stem cell or donor lymphocyte infusion donor (not recorded which). It is not recorded whose cells these are; they may come from a transplant donor. The CDR3, as DNA: TGTGCCAGCAGCTTCGGGACACTGAACACTGAAGCTTTCTTT. Translated, it gives CASSFGTLNTEAFF.